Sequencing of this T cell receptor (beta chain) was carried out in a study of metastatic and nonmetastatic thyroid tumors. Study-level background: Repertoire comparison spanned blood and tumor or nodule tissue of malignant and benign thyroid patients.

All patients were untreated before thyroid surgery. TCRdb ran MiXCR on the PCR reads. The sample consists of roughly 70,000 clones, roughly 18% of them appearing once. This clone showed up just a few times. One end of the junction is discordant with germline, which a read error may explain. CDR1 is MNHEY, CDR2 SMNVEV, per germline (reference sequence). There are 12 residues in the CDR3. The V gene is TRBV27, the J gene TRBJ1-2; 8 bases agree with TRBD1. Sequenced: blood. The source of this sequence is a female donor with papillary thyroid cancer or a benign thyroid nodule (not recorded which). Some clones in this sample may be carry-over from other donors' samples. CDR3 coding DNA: TGTGCCACCATACAGGGGGGAGTGAGCTACGCCTTC. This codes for CATIQGGVSYAF.